This TCR beta chain was found in a study of early T cells in non-severe SARS-CoV-2 infection. The germline V gene encodes CDR1 SGHAT and CDR2 FQNNGV. Trimming stripped 2 bases from V and 3 bases from J, with 11 bases between. The CDR3 is 15 residues long. TCRdb analysed the 5' RACE reads with MiXCR anew, one entry per CDR3 protein. The profile covers about 72,000 distinct CDR3 sequences, with around 10% appearing a single time and around 7.3% taken by the ten largest. This TCR was sampled from an adult who was a healthcare worker with PCR-confirmed SARS-CoV-2 infection or an uninfected control (not recorded which). This material consisted of whole blood, taken at baseline. The V gene is TRBV11-2, the J gene TRBJ1-5; D is uncertain. CDR3 sequence reads: CASSLSGESNQPQHF. In nucleotides, the CDR3 is TGTGCCAGCAGCTTATCTGGAGAATCCAATCAGCCCCAGCATTTT.